The sequence of this T cell receptor beta chain was determined in a study of T cells in Graves' hyperthyroidism and ophthalmopathy. Authors of the study amplified TCR beta CDR3 regions from RNA transcripts. A first-round RT-PCR of the TCR CDR3 used the HTBI primer set. TCRdb re-called the multiplex PCR reads with MiXCR, one entry per CDR3 protein. In the table there are roughly 400,000 distinct CDR3 sequences, over 12% of which are singletons. Trimming shortened V by 0 bases and J by 4 bases, and 13 bases separated the two germline ends. CDR3 length: 16 amino acids. Germline assignment: CDR1 LNHNV and CDR2 YYDKDF (reference sequence).

The chain uses TRBV15 and TRBJ2-1; the D gene is possibly TRBD2 (5 bases). The TCR comes from a man aged 50 to 60 with Graves' ophthalmopathy. The sequencing sample was made of blood. In DNA, the CDR3 is TGTGCCACCAGCAGAGATCTGAGGGTTGCTTACAATGAGCAGTTCTTC. The encoded protein is CATSRDLRVAYNEQFF. Complete variable domain (other parts from reference TRBV15 and TRBJ2-1): DAMVIQNPRYQVTQFGKPVTLSCSQTLNHNVMYWYQQKSSQAPKLLFHYYDKDFNNEADTPDNFQSRRPNTSFCFLDIRSPGLGDTAMYLCATSRDLRVAYNEQFFGPGTRLTVL.